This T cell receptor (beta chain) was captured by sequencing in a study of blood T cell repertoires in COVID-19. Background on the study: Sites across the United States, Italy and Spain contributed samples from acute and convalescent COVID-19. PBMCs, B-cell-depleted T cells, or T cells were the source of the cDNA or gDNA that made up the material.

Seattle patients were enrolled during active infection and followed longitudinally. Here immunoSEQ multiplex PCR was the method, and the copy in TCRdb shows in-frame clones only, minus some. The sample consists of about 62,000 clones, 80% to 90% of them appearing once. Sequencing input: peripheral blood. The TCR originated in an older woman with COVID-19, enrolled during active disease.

In DNA form, the CDR3 reads TGTGCCAGCAGCTCTTCCCGACTAGCGGGATTATACGAGCAGTACTTC. Its protein product is CASSSSRLAGLYEQYF. This chain links TRBV7-9 with TRBJ2-7, with 11 positions matching TRBD2. Per germline, CDR1 SEHNR and CDR2 FQNEAQ (reference sequence). This CDR3 has 16 residues. V shed 4 bases, J shed 4 bases, and the junction held 9 bases outside the gene matches.